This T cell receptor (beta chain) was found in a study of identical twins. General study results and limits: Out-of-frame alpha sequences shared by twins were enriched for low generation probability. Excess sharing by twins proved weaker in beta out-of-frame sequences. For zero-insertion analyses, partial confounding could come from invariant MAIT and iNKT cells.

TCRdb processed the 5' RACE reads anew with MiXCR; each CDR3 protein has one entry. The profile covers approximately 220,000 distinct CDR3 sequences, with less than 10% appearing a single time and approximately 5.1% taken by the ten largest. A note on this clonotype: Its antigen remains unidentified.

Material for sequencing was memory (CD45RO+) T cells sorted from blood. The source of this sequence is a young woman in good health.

For the CDR3, the DNA is TGTGCCAGCAGCCCTAATACGGGGCCTGCGGGAGATACGCAGTATTTT. Amino acids: CASSPNTGPAGDTQYF. V usage is TRBV9 and J usage is TRBJ2-3; D may correspond to TRBD1 or TRBD2 (5 bases each). The germline V gene encodes CDR1 SGDLS and CDR2 YYNGEE. V was clipped by 4 bases and J by 5 bases, with 20 bases between them. The CDR3 is 16 amino acids.